This TCR beta chain was profiled in a study of blood T cell repertoires in COVID-19. CDR1 SGHNT and CDR2 YYREEE come from the germline V gene (reference sequence). Trimming took 3 bases from V and 1 from J; bases not matched to a gene: 5. CDR3 length: 16 residues. Some clones are missing from TCRdb's copy, which holds only in-frame ones; the method was immunoSEQ multiplex PCR. The sample has 200,000 to 250,000 clones, 83% seen once; the top ten hold roughly 1.3%. This chain joins TRBV5-4 and TRBJ2-5; TRBD1 matches 11 bases. The TCR sequence derives from a woman in her twenties or thirties with COVID-19, enrolled during active disease. The sequencing input was peripheral blood. The CDR3 loop reads CASSSPGQGVQETQYF. The CDR3 DNA reads as TGTGCCAGCAGCTCGCCGGGACAGGGGGTCCAAGAGACCCAGTACTTC. The full variable domain, rest sourced from reference TRBV5-4 and TRBJ2-5, is ETGVTQSPTHLIKTRGQQVTLRCSSQSGHNTVSWYQQALGQGPQFIFQYYREEENGRGNFPPRFSGLQFPNYSSELNVNALELDDSALYLCASSSPGQGVQETQYFGPGTRLLVL.